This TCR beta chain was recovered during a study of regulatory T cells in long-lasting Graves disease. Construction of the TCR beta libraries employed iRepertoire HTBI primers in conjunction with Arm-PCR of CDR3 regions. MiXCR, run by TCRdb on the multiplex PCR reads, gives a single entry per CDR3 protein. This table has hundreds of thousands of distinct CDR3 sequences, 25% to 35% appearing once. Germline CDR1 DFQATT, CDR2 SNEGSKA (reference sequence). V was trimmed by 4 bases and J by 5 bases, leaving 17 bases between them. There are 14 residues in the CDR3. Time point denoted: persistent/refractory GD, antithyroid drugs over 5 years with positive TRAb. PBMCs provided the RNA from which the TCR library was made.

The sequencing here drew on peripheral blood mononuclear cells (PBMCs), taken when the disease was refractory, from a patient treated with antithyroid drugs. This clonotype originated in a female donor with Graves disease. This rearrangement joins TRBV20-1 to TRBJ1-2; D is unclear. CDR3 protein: CSAKRSLMTYGYTF. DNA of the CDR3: TGCAGTGCTAAACGTAGCTTGATGACTTATGGCTACACCTTC.